This T cell receptor (beta chain) derives from a study of T cells in Graves' hyperthyroidism and ophthalmopathy. Study-wide results and caveats: Stable hyperthyroidism and ophthalmopathy were separated using 13 V-J signatures.

This clonotype was seen many times. Its antigen is as yet unknown. RNA transcripts served as the template for amplifying TCR beta CDR3 regions. The primer set for the first-round RT-PCR of the TCR CDR3 was HTBI. TCRdb re-called the multiplex PCR reads with MiXCR, one entry per CDR3 protein. The sample shows fewer than 850,000 distinct CDR3 sequences, roughly a sixth of them seen only once. The CDR3 runs to 12 residues. Germline lookup yields CDR1 SNHLY and CDR2 FYNNEI. The J segment lost 7 bases and the V segment lost 7 bases, leaving 7 bases of the junction unmatched. V usage is TRBV2 and J usage is TRBJ2-7; 7 nucleotides line up with TRBD1. The specimen was blood. The sequence was obtained from a man aged 45-65 years with Graves' hyperthyroidism. The CDR3: CASITQGREQYF. DNA for the CDR3: TGTGCCAGCATCACACAGGGGCGGGAGCAGTACTTC. Full variable domain (remainder filled in from reference TRBV2 and TRBJ2-7): EPEVTQTPSHQVTQMGQEVILRCVPISNHLYFYWYRQILGQKVEFLVSFYNNEISEKSEIFDDQFSVERPDGSNFTLKIRSTKLEDSAMYFCASITQGREQYFGPGTRLTVT.